A few counts support the clone carrying this TCR beta chain. The V end was cut by 5 bases, the J end by 7 bases, with 18 bases between. The CDR3 runs 16 residues. Germline CDR1 is MRHNA and CDR2 is SNTAGT. Building of the TCR beta libraries involved iRepertoire HTBI primers and Arm-PCR of CDR3 regions. TCRdb redid the calling of the multiplex PCR reads with MiXCR, one entry per CDR3 protein. Of approximately 360,000 distinct CDR3 sequences listed, approximately 10% are singletons. The time point is: newly diagnosed GD, antithyroid drugs for less than 3 months. Making the TCR library involved RNA that had been extracted from PBMCs. EDTA tubes held roughly 9.2 milliliters of peripheral blood from each patient. The sample originates from a study of regulatory T cells in long-lasting Graves disease. These data are also associated with another study on T cells in Graves' hyperthyroidism and ophthalmopathy. That paper adds: When the TCR CDR3 underwent first-round RT-PCR, the HTBI primer set was used.

V gene TRBV6-4 combines with J gene TRBJ1-6; possible D gene TRBD1, 6 bases. Sample: peripheral blood mononuclear cells (PBMCs), taken at new diagnosis, from a patient treated with antithyroid drugs. The sequence was collected from a woman in her late teens or twenties with Graves disease. For the CDR3, the DNA is TGTGCCAGCAGTATCTGGTGGACAGAGGGAAATTCACCCCTCCACTTT. It is translated as CASSIWWTEGNSPLHF.